What follows are 29 T cell receptor beta chains derived from one specimen sequenced in a study of radiotherapy plus CTLA-4 blockade in lung cancer. Libraries were prepared by immunoSEQ multiplex PCR; TCRdb keeps only in-frame clonotypes and omits some of them. Here the sample spans about 81,000 clones, roughly 78% being singletons. Sample: peripheral blood, taken from a patient treated with radiotherapy plus ipilimumab. Every receptor here comes from a human donor with non-small cell lung cancer that progressed on radiotherapy plus ipilimumab.

The rearrangement links TRBV7-9 to TRBJ1-5; D uncertain. CDR3 size: 15 residues. Germline CDR1 reads SEHNR; CDR2 reads FQNEAQ (reference sequence). The V end was cut by 5 bases, the J end by 0 bases, with 11 bases between. This CDR3 is CASSPSGLSNQPQHF. CDR3 nucleotide sequence: TGTGCCAGCAGCCCGTCGGGCCTTAGCAATCAGCCCCAGCATTTT.

This clone showed up just a few times. V usage is TRBV4-3 and J usage is TRBJ2-1, with D possibly being TRBD2 (5 bases). CDR3 length: 14 residues. CDR1 is LGHNA and CDR2 is YSLEER in the germline V gene. V lost 1 base, J lost 9 bases, and 13 bases lay in between. CDR3 loop: CASSQGASSGEQFF. The CDR3 DNA follows: TGCGCCAGCAGCCAAGGGGCTAGCTCGGGTGAGCAGTTCTTC.

The chain recombines TRBV5-1 with TRBJ2-7; 10 bases line up with TRBD2. CDR1 and CDR2 (germline): SGHRS, YFSETQ. The J segment lost 4 bases and the V segment lost 0 bases, leaving 7 bases of the junction unmatched. The CDR3 has 16 amino acids. DNA of the CDR3: TGCGCCAGCAGCTTGGTCCCCGGGACTAGCGAGTACGAGCAGTACTTC. Its protein is CASSLVPGTSEYEQYF.

The rearrangement joins TRBV6-1 to TRBJ2-7; unclear D gene. Trimming shortened V by 6 bases and J by 3 bases, and 6 bases separated the two germline ends. The CDR3 length is 11 residues. Germline V gives CDR1 MNHNS, CDR2 SASEGT. CDR3 sequence (DNA): TGTGCCAGCAGGTATGGCTACGAGCAGTACTTC. Amino acids: CASRYGYEQYF.

V and J are TRBV18 and TRBJ2-1, with D perhaps TRBD2 (5 bases). Trimming took 1 base from V and 6 from J, leaving 10 bases between them. CDR1 KGHSH and CDR2 LQKENI come from the germline V gene. The CDR3 spans 14 residues. The CDR3 bases are TGTGCCAGCTCACCACGCCAAACTAGCAATGAGCAGTTCTTC. Protein: CASSPRQTSNEQFF.

This sequence joins TRBV29-1 and TRBJ2-1; D call uncertain. The CDR3 has 12 residues. Per germline, CDR1 SQVTM and CDR2 ANQGSEA. Trimming stripped 4 bases from V and 3 bases from J, with 7 bases between. The chain's CDR3 is CSVGLVYNEQFF. As DNA, the CDR3 is TGCAGCGTTGGATTAGTCTACAATGAGCAGTTCTTC.

This clone was found a few times. The same CDR3 arises from other DNA sequences in this sample as well. The chain recombines TRBV11-2 with TRBJ2-3, with D hard to call. Germline V gene lookup returns CDR1 SGHAT and CDR2 FQNNGV. Deletions cut 1 base from V and 2 bases from J, with 7 bases between. This CDR3 contains 14 residues. In DNA form, the CDR3 reads TGTGCCAGCAGCTTAGGCACCTTCACAGATACGCAGTATTTT. This codes for CASSLGTFTDTQYF.

The rearrangement links TRBV28 to TRBJ1-3; no definite D call. V dropped 3 bases and J dropped 0 bases, with 15 bases sitting between them. Germline lookup yields CDR1 MDHEN and CDR2 SYDVKM. The CDR3 sequence is 17 residues long. CDR3 bases: TGTGCCAGCAGTTTTTCGGAGGGCAGGACCTCTGGAAACACCATATATTTT. It encodes CASSFSEGRTSGNTIYF.

The chain combines TRBV5-5 with TRBJ1-4; 7 bases align to TRBD1. Germline CDR1 and CDR2: SGHKS and YYEKEE (reference sequence). The CDR3 is made up of 14 amino acids. The V gene end was trimmed by 4 bases and the J gene end by 5 bases; junction bases not matched to a gene: 5. The CDR3: CASSTDRANEKLFF. The CDR3 region has the DNA TGTGCCAGCAGCACAGACAGGGCCAATGAAAAACTGTTTTTT.

The gene calls are TRBV5-5 and TRBJ2-7; D is perhaps TRBD1 (6 bases). Trimming pared 7 bases from V and 0 bases from J, leaving 14 bases between. Germline assignment: CDR1 SGHKS and CDR2 YYEKEE (reference sequence). The CDR3 covers 14 residues. CDR3 amino acids: CASAQRTASYEQYF. In DNA form, the CDR3 reads TGTGCCAGCGCCCAGAGGACAGCCTCCTACGAGCAGTACTTC. The full variable domain, its missing parts supplied by reference TRBV5-5 and TRBJ2-7, is DAGVTQSPTHLIKTRGQQVTLRCSPISGHKSVSWYQQVLGQGPQFIFQYYEKEERGRGNFPDRFSARQFPNYSSELNVNALLLGDSALYLCASAQRTASYEQYFGPGTRLTVT.

The rearrangement links TRBV5-6 to TRBJ1-1; D possibly corresponds to TRBD1 (5 bases). CDR1 is SGHDT, CDR2 YYEEEE, per germline. There are 13 residues in the CDR3. Trimming stripped 2 bases from V and 7 bases from J, with 12 bases between. CDR3 amino acids: CASSFAGGYEAFF. In DNA, the CDR3 is TGTGCCAGCAGCTTTGCCGGGGGTTATGAAGCTTTCTTT. The entire variable domain, with the rest obtained from reference TRBV5-6 and TRBJ1-1, is as follows: DAGVTQSPTHLIKTRGQQVTLRCSPKSGHDTVSWYQQALGQGPQFIFQYYEEEERQRGNFPDRFSGHQFPNYSSELNVNALLLGDSALYLCASSFAGGYEAFFGQGTRLTVV.

The chain employs TRBV9 and TRBJ2-2; TRBD1 aligns across 7 bases. The V segment lost 3 bases and the J segment 7 bases; nucleotides outside the gene matches: 0. Germline CDR1 reads SGDLS; CDR2 reads YYNGEE. This CDR3 has 12 amino acids. In nucleotides, the CDR3 is TGTGCCAGCAGCGCAGGGGGCGGGGAGCTGTTTTTT. This encodes CASSAGGGELFF.

This clone has a handful of counts. This rearrangement joins TRBV5-1 to TRBJ1-5, with D possibly matching TRBD1 (5 bases). The V end was cut by 3 bases, the J end by 4 bases, with 11 bases between. CDR3 length: 14 residues. Germline assignment: CDR1 SGHRS and CDR2 YFSETQ. Here the CDR3 DNA reads TGCGCCAGCAGCTCGGGACTACCAAATCAGCCCCAGCATTTT. Its protein is CASSSGLPNQPQHF.

Only a few counts were recorded for this clone. The chain recombines TRBV6-5 with TRBJ2-7, with D possibly matching TRBD1 (6 bases). This CDR3 has 14 amino acids. In germline, CDR1 is MNHEY, CDR2 SVGAGI. The V gene lost 6 bases and the J gene lost 3 bases, with 15 bases spanning the gap. CDR3 bases: TGTGCCAGCAGAACAACCGGGACATTCTACGAGCAGTACTTC. Protein sequence: CASRTTGTFYEQYF.

This clone was recorded a few times. The V call is TRBV6-6, the J call TRBJ2-1; 7 bases align to TRBD2. Germline V gene sequence: CDR1 MNHNY, CDR2 SVGAGI (reference sequence). Trimming removed 2 bases from V and 1 base from J; junction bases left unmatched: 2. The CDR3 sequence is 15 residues long. CDR3 residues: CASSYERGSYNEQFF. CDR3 nucleotides: TGTGCCAGCAGTTACGAGCGGGGTTCCTACAATGAGCAGTTCTTC.

The chain combines TRBV7-2 with TRBJ1-5; D gene uncertain. Germline V gives CDR1 SGHTA, CDR2 FQGNSA. CDR3 length: 14 residues. The V end was cut by 1 base, the J end by 0 bases, with 4 bases between. CDR3 coding DNA: TGTGCCAGCAGCTTAGGGAATAGCAATCAGCCCCAGCATTTT. Translating gives CASSLGNSNQPQHF.

This clone showed up just once. This chain links TRBV7-9 with TRBJ2-5; possibly TRBD1 for D (5 bases). The CDR3 is 13 residues long. Per the germline V gene, CDR1 is SEHNR and CDR2 is FQNEAQ (reference sequence). The V end lost 5 bases, the J end lost 4 bases, and 11 bases lay between the germline ends. Here the CDR3 reads CASSHGRAETQYF. The CDR3 DNA reads TGTGCCAGCAGCCATGGCAGGGCAGAGACCCAGTACTTC.

The J gene is TRBJ2-2, the V gene TRBV5-6; 11 positions agree with TRBD1. CDR1 and CDR2 from the germline V gene are SGHDT and YYEEEE. This CDR3 is 16 amino acids long. V shed 2 bases, J shed 4 bases, and the junction held 4 bases outside the gene matches. CDR3 DNA sequence: TGTGCCAGCAGCTTCTCCGGGACAGGGGGCACCGGGGAGCTGTTTTTT. Translated: CASSFSGTGGTGELFF. The full variable domain, with the rest looked up from reference TRBV5-6 and TRBJ2-2, is DAGVTQSPTHLIKTRGQQVTLRCSPKSGHDTVSWYQQALGQGPQFIFQYYEEEERQRGNFPDRFSGHQFPNYSSELNVNALLLGDSALYLCASSFSGTGGTGELFFGEGSRLTVL.

This clone was recorded a few times. The V gene is TRBV29-1, the J gene TRBJ1-1, with D possibly being TRBD1 (5 bases). Trimming took off 4 bases at V and 5 bases at J, with 20 bases between the two ends. The germline gives CDR1 SQVTM, CDR2 ANQGSEA. The length of the CDR3 is 15 residues. The CDR3 is CSVVGLRVVGTEAFF. CDR3 DNA sequence: TGCAGCGTTGTTGGTCTCAGGGTAGTAGGGACTGAAGCTTTCTTT. The whole variable domain, filled in from reference TRBV29-1 and TRBJ1-1, reads SAVISQKPSRDICQRGTSLTIQCQVDSQVTMMFWYRQQPGQSLTLIATANQGSEATYESGFVIDKFPISRPNLTFSTLTVSNMSPEDSSIYLCSVVGLRVVGTEAFFGQGTRLTVV.

The rearrangement links TRBV4-2 to TRBJ2-7, with TRBD2 matching 11 bases. The CDR3 covers 14 residues. After removal of 4 bases from V and 5 bases from J, the junction contained 4 bases not matched to a gene. Germline V CDR1 and CDR2: LGHNA, YNFKEQ. The chain's CDR3 is CASSPAGLADEQYF. CDR3 sequence (DNA): TGTGCCAGCAGCCCTGCGGGACTAGCGGACGAGCAGTACTTC.

The gene calls are TRBV5-1 and TRBJ2-2; D may be TRBD1 (5 bases). Trimming took off 2 bases at V and 2 bases at J, with 10 bases between the two ends. The CDR3 is made up of 15 amino acids. Germline CDR1 and CDR2: SGHRS and YFSETQ. CDR3 amino acids: CASSFGHFNTGELFF. The CDR3 region has the DNA TGCGCCAGCAGCTTTGGACACTTCAACACCGGGGAGCTGTTTTTT.

The gene calls are TRBV27 and TRBJ1-5; TRBD1 matches 7 bases. The junction had 10 bases not matched to a gene; V was cut back by 6 bases and J by 5 bases. CDR3 size: 15 residues. The V gene's germline CDR1 is MNHEY and CDR2 SMNVEV (reference sequence). CDR3 loop: CASSPGQRIYQPQHF. CDR3 nucleotide sequence: TGTGCCAGCAGCCCGGGACAGCGGATCTATCAGCCCCAGCATTTT.

The chain uses TRBV27 and TRBJ1-2, with a tentative D call TRBD1 (5 bases). The CDR3 is 16 amino acids. V was clipped by 4 bases and J by 5 bases, with 20 bases between them. The V gene's germline CDR1 is MNHEY and CDR2 SMNVEV (reference sequence). CDR3 DNA: TGTGCCAGCAGTTCCCTCCCAGGGCCCGATCGGTATGGCTACACCTTC. Amino acid sequence: CASSSLPGPDRYGYTF.

About this clone itself: This sample also contains other DNA sequences that code for the same CDR3. This sequence joins TRBV28 and TRBJ2-1, with D unresolved. Germline-derived CDR1 and CDR2 are MDHEN and SYDVKM. Trimming shortened V by 6 bases and J by 3 bases, and 9 bases separated the two germline ends. The CDR3 contains 13 residues. CDR3: CASSPPGYNEQFF. Here the CDR3 DNA reads TGTGCCAGCAGCCCCCCAGGCTACAATGAGCAGTTCTTC.

About this clone itself: The junction departs from the called germline gene at one end, perhaps through a read error. The chain carries TRBV4-2 and TRBJ2-7; D gene ambiguous. This CDR3 has 12 residues. Germline CDR1 LGHNA, CDR2 YNFKEQ. In nucleotides, the CDR3 is TGTGCCAGCAGCCAAGACCGCCAACCGATTCGCTTC. Translated, it gives CASSQDRQPIRF.

This chain connects TRBV4-1 to TRBJ2-2; D could derive from TRBD1 or TRBD2 (6 bases each). The V end lost 8 bases, the J end lost 8 bases, and 12 bases lay between the germline ends. Germline V CDR1 and CDR2: MGHRA, YSYEKL. CDR3 length: 12 residues. CDR3 bases: TGCGCCAGCCAGGAGGGGGAAGGGGAGCTGTTTTTT. Its translation is CASQEGEGELFF.

This rearrangement joins TRBV19 to TRBJ2-7; D may be TRBD2 (7 bases). Looked up from germline, CDR1 is LNHDA and CDR2 is SQIVND (reference sequence). V lost 6 bases to trimming and J lost 6 bases, with 12 bases between them. This CDR3 comprises 12 residues. The CDR3 region is CASSQGGGEQYF. The CDR3 nucleotides read TGTGCCAGTAGCCAAGGGGGGGGCGAGCAGTACTTC.

This chain connects TRBV2 to TRBJ1-5; 8 nucleotides match TRBD1. The CDR3 totals 15 residues. Germline loops: CDR1 SNHLY, CDR2 FYNNEI. Trimming cost V 6 bases and J 1 base; bases outside gene matches: 5. The CDR3 is CASSGQGWSNQPQHF. In DNA form, the CDR3 reads TGTGCCAGCAGCGGACAGGGTTGGAGCAATCAGCCCCAGCATTTT. The variable domain in full, completed from reference TRBV2 and TRBJ1-5, reads EPEVTQTPSHQVTQMGQEVILRCVPISNHLYFYWYRQILGQKVEFLVSFYNNEISEKSEIFDDQFSVERPDGSNFTLKIRSTKLEDSAMYFCASSGQGWSNQPQHFGDGTRLSIL.

V usage is TRBV10-3 and J usage is TRBJ2-2; D possibly corresponds to TRBD1 (6 bases). Germline CDR1 reads ENHRY; CDR2 reads SYGVKD. The CDR3 loop spans 14 amino acids. V was cut by 6 bases and J by 1 base, with 9 bases left in between. The CDR3 bases are TGTGCCATCAGGCGGACAGAGAACACCGGGGAGCTGTTTTTT. Translation gives CAIRRTENTGELFF.